The text below deals with one T cell receptor beta chain. Original handling: Nucleated cell number was recorded as an estimate derived from reference gene primer amplification. Assay: immunoSEQ multiplex PCR; the TCRdb copy retains only in-frame clones and omits some. V, J and clone size are taken as reported in that table, and D and trimming were inferred from the DNA itself. Counted here are about 83,000 clones, about nine tenths occurring once; the ten biggest clones make up 3%. This record belongs to a study of blood T cell repertoires in COVID-19. Study overall: Whether acute or convalescent, the COVID-19 samples came from the United States, Italy and Spain. From T cells, B-cell-depleted T cells, or PBMCs came the material, which was cDNA or gDNA.

The CDR3 totals 15 residues. V shed 4 bases, J shed 8 bases, and the junction held 10 bases outside the gene matches. From germline, CDR1 is LGHDT and CDR2 YNNKEL (reference sequence). This sequence joins TRBV3-1 (or the pseudogene TRBV3-2) and TRBJ1-4; 7 nucleotides agree with TRBD1. The specimen sequenced was peripheral blood. This TCR was sampled from a woman aged 45-65 years with active or convalescent COVID-19. The CDR3 DNA is TGTGCCAGCAGCCGGGTGACAGGGAGGCGAGAAAAACTGTTTTTT. It specifies CASSRVTGRREKLFF.